These 10 T cell receptor beta chains originate from one sample sequenced in a study of T-cell memory formation after mild COVID-19 (dated by TCRdb to the early 2020s). To prepare the library, 5' RACE was applied. The reads were generated on an Illumina NovaSeq 6000. TCRdb reprocessed the public reads (quality trimming at Q25 with fastp, clone calling with MiXCR) and kept in-frame beta chains. Rows matching on CDR3 protein sequence are summarized as one entry with the most common DNA and genes. This sample comprises over 500,000 distinct CDR3 sequences, 17% of them detected only once. The ten largest account for 8.1% of the sample. The sequenced sample consisted of PBMCs or a T cell subset sorted from them (not recorded which). Receptors were obtained from an adult woman who had mild COVID-19 (a few samples of this study predate the infection). The sample titles of this study are shuffled in the database, so cell type and time point are left out; the donor was told from shared clones.

In this sample, this clonotype turned up a few times. V usage is TRBV29-1 and J usage is TRBJ2-7; D is possibly TRBD2 (7 bases). The CDR3 spans 11 residues. V was cut by 6 bases and J by 4 bases, with 10 bases left in between. CDR1 is SQVTM, CDR2 ANQGSEA, per germline. CDR3 residues: CSVGRGYEQYF. DNA of the CDR3: TGCAGCGTAGGGAGGGGGTACGAGCAGTACTTC.

The rearrangement joins TRBV20-1 to TRBJ1-3, with D possibly being TRBD1 (5 bases). Trimming removed 0 bases from V and 7 bases from J, with 13 bases in between. There are 14 residues in the CDR3. CDR1 DFQATT and CDR2 SNEGSKA come from the germline V gene (reference sequence). The CDR3 reads CSARDSSGWNTIYF. CDR3 nucleotide sequence: TGCAGTGCTAGAGATAGTTCAGGGTGGAACACCATATATTTT.

This clonotype showed up many times. The chain carries TRBV24-1 and TRBJ2-1; the D gene is possibly TRBD2 (6 bases). V was clipped by 8 bases and J by 7 bases, with 11 bases between them. The germline CDR1 and CDR2 sequences are KGHDR and SFDVKD. The CDR3 runs to 12 residues. The CDR3 here is CATMGLRNEQFF. CDR3 in DNA: TGTGCCACCATGGGACTGCGGAATGAGCAGTTCTTC.

This clonotype has a handful of counts. The chain carries TRBV24-1 and TRBJ2-7; 15 nucleotides match TRBD2. Germline V lookup: CDR1 KGHDR, CDR2 SFDVKD. The CDR3 contains 15 residues. The V segment lost 2 bases and the J segment 9 bases; nucleotides outside the gene matches: 4. For the CDR3, the DNA is TGTGCCACCAGTGATTGGACTAGCGGGGGGGCTGTGCAGTACTTC. This encodes CATSDWTSGGAVQYF.

V and J are TRBV6-6 and TRBJ2-2; 13 nucleotides line up with TRBD2. The V and J ends lost 0 bases and 3 bases, in that order; junction bases with no gene match: 10. The CDR3 is made up of 20 amino acids. Germline CDR1 MNHNY, CDR2 SVGAGI (reference sequence). This CDR3 reads CASSYSITSGRAEDTGELFF. CDR3 DNA: TGTGCCAGCAGTTACTCGATTACTAGCGGGAGGGCCGAGGACACCGGGGAGCTGTTTTTT.

This chain links TRBV5-6 with TRBJ2-1; 9 bases line up with TRBD2. Losses at the gene ends were 4 bases for V and 8 bases for J; bases not matched to a gene: 19. The CDR3 is made up of 18 amino acids. The germline gives CDR1 SGHDT, CDR2 YYEEEE. The CDR3 is CASSDTLAGAQHGDEQFF. The CDR3 bases are TGTGCCAGCAGCGATACTTTAGCGGGAGCTCAACACGGGGATGAGCAGTTCTTC.

This clonotype was seen a few times. The chain links TRBV3-1 to TRBJ2-1; 13 bases agree with TRBD2. The CDR3 runs to 20 residues. Trimming took 4 bases from V and 0 from J; bases not matched to a gene: 12. Per germline, CDR1 LGHDT and CDR2 YNNKEL (reference sequence). CDR3 region: CASSRLPGLAGSTSYNEQFF. In DNA, the CDR3 is TGTGCCAGCAGCCGCCTTCCGGGACTAGCGGGGTCCACCTCCTACAATGAGCAGTTCTTC.

This clonotype has just a few counts. The chain uses TRBV19 and TRBJ2-2; 7 nucleotides line up with TRBD2. The CDR3 is 17 residues long. With 3 bases clipped from V and 4 bases from J, the junction kept 11 bases outside the gene matches. Germline V gene data show CDR1 as LNHDA and CDR2 as SQIVND (reference sequence). CDR3 in amino acids: CASSIWGGGAATGELFF. The CDR3 nucleotides are TGTGCCAGTAGTATCTGGGGGGGTGGAGCGGCCACCGGGGAGCTGTTTTTT.

In this sample, this clonotype turned up a few times. This chain uses TRBV4-1 with TRBJ2-7; weak D call: TRBD2 (6 bases). With 1 base removed from V and 4 bases from J, the gap between germline ends came to 14 bases. Germline CDR1 and CDR2: MGHRA and YSYEKL. This CDR3 contains 15 residues. The CDR3 region has the DNA TGCGCCAGCAGCCAAGGCCCGGGACTGGAGTACGAGCAGTACTTC. Its protein is CASSQGPGLEYEQYF.

This clonotype appeared a few times. The chain is built from TRBV29-1 and TRBJ2-7; weak D call: TRBD2 (6 bases). Per the germline V gene, CDR1 is SQVTM and CDR2 is ANQGSEA. Trimming removed 0 bases from V and 1 base from J, with 16 bases in between. The CDR3 covers 16 residues. The CDR3 loop is CSVEDSGRGRSYEQYF. DNA of the CDR3: TGCAGCGTTGAAGATTCGGGCCGGGGGAGATCCTACGAGCAGTACTTC.